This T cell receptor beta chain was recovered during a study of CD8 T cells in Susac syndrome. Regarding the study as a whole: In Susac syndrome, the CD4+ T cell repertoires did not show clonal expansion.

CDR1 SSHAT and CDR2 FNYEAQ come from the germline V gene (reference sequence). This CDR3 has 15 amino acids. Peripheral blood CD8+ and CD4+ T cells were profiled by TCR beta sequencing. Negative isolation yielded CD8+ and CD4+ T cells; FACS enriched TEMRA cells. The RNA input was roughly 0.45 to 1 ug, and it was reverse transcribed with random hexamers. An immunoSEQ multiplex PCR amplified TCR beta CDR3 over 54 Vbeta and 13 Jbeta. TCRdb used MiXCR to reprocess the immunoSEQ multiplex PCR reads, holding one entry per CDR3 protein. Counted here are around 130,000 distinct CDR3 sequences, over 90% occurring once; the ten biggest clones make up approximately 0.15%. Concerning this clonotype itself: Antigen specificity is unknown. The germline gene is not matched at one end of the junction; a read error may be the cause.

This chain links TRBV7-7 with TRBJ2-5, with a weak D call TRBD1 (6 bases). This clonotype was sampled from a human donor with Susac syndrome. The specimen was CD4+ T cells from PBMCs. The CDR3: CASSTQRSGEETQYF. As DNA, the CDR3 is TGTGCTAGCAGCACCCAGCGGTCAGGGGAGGAGACCCAGTACTTC.